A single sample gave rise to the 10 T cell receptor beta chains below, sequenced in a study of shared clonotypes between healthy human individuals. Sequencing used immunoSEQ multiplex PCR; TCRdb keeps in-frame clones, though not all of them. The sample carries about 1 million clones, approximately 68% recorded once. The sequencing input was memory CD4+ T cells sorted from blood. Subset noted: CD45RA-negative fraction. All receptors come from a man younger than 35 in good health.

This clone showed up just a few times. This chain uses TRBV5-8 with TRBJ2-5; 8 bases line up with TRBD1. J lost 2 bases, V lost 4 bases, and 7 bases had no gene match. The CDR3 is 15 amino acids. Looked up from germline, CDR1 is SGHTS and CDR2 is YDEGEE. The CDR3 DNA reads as TGTGCCAGCAGCATCGGACAGGGCGGACAAGAGACCCAGTACTTC. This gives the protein CASSIGQGGQETQYF.

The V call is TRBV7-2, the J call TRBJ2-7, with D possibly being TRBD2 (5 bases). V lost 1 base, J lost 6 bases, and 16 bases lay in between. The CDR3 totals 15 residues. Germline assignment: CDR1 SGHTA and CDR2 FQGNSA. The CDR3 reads CASSLEWQTLGEQYF. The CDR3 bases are TGTGCCAGCAGCTTAGAATGGCAGACACTAGGCGAGCAGTACTTC.

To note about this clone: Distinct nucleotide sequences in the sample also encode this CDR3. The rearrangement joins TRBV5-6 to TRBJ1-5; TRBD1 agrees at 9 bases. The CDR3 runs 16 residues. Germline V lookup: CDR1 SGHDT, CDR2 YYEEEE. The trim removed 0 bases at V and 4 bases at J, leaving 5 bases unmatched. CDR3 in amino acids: CASSLDRGLGNQPQHF. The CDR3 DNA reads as TGTGCCAGCAGCTTGGACAGGGGGCTAGGGAATCAGCCCCAGCATTTT.

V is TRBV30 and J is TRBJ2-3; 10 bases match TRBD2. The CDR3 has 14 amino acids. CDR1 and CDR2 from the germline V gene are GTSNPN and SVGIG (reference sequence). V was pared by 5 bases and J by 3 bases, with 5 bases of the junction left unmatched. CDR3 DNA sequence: TGTGCCTGGCGAAGCGGGGGGGCAACAGATACGCAGTATTTT. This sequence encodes CAWRSGGATDTQYF.

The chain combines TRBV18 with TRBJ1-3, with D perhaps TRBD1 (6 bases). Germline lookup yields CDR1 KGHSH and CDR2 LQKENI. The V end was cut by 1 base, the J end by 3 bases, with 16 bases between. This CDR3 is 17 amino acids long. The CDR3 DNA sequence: TGTGCCAGCTCACCACAAGTGGCAGGGACAAATGGAAACACCATATATTTT. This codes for CASSPQVAGTNGNTIYF.

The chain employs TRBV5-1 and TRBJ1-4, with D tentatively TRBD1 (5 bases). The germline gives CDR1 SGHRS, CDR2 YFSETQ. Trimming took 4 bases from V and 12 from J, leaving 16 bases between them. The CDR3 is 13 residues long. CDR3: CASSNVGGAELFF. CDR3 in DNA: TGCGCCAGCAGCAACGTCGGGGGAGCGGAACTGTTTTTT.

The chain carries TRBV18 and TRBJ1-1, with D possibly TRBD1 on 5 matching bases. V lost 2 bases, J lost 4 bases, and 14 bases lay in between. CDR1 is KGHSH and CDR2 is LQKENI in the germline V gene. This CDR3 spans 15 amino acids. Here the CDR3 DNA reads TGTGCCAGCTCACCATATCAGGGCTCAGTCACTGAAGCTTTCTTT. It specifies CASSPYQGSVTEAFF. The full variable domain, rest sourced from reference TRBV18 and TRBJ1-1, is NAGVMQNPRHLVRRRGQEARLRCSPMKGHSHVYWYRQLPEEGLKFMVYLQKENIIDESGMPKERFSAEFPKEGPSILRIQQVVRGDSAAYFCASSPYQGSVTEAFFGQGTRLTVV.

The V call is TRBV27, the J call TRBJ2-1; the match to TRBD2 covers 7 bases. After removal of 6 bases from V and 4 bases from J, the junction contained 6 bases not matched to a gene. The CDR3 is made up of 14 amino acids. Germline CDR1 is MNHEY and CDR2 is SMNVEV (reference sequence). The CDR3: CASSGGGEYNEQFF. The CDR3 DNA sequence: TGTGCCAGCAGCGGGGGAGGGGAGTACAATGAGCAGTTCTTC.

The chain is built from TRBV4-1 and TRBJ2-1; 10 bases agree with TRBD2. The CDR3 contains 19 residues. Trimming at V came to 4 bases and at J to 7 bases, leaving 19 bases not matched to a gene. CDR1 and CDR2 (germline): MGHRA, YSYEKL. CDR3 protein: CASSLGASGGAFFGNEQFF. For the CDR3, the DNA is TGCGCCAGCAGCCTCGGCGCAAGCGGGGGGGCTTTTTTTGGGAATGAGCAGTTCTTC.

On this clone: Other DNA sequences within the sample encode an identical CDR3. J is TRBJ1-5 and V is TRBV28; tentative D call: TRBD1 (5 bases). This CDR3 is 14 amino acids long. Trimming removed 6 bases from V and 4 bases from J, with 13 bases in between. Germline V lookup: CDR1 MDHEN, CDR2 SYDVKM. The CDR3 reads CASSRDGTNQPQHF. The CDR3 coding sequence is TGTGCCAGCAGCCGGGACGGGACGAATCAGCCCCAGCATTTT.